What follows are 14 T cell receptor beta chains derived from one specimen sequenced in a study of CD8+ T cells in alopecia areata (dated by TCRdb to between 2017 and 2018). The sample's time point label is to be understood as: around 26 weeks on oral tofacitinib. According to the study, the label for this sample's treatment or condition signals: oral pan-JAK inhibitor, 5-10 mg twice daily. Libraries came from the immunoSEQ multiplex PCR assay. RNA was extracted from all samples and reverse transcribed into cDNA, which served as template for TCR sequencing. Entries here come from immuneACCESS through TCRdb and include only in-frame sequences with V and J called. Some clones fail to appear in such tables; in the studies checked, an unresolved V gene covers under half of the shortfall, and the cause of the remainder is unknown. Present in this sample are 150,000 to 250,000 clones, 58% of which were seen just once. Roughly 5% of the sample is taken by the ten largest.

This material consisted of CD4+ T cells sorted from blood, taken at week 24, from a patient treated with tofacitinib. The receptors shown here come from a human donor with alopecia areata.

This chain joins TRBV25-1 and TRBJ1-2, with D possibly TRBD1 on 6 matching bases. V was shortened by 1 base and J by 8 bases, with 14 bases between the two germline ends. The CDR3 covers 14 residues. Germline V lookup: CDR1 MGHDK, CDR2 SYGVNS. CDR3 in amino acids: CASSEFRGSGGYTF. The CDR3 bases are TGTGCCAGCAGTGAATTCAGGGGTTCGGGAGGCTACACCTTC.

V usage is TRBV30 and J usage is TRBJ1-1, with TRBD1 as a possible D gene (5 bases). The length of the CDR3 is 15 residues. Germline CDR1 and CDR2: GTSNPN and SVGIG (reference sequence). Trimming left V 3 bases short and J 0 bases short, with 14 bases between. CDR3 residues: CAWSPGEGMNTEAFF. The CDR3 nucleotides read TGTGCCTGGAGCCCGGGGGAGGGCATGAACACTGAAGCTTTCTTT. Variable domain in full (rest from reference TRBV30 and TRBJ1-1): SQTIHQWPATLVQPVGSPLSLECTVEGTSNPNLYWYRQAAGRGLQLLFYSVGIGQISSEVPQNLSASRPQDRQFILSSKKLLLSDSGFYLCAWSPGEGMNTEAFFGQGTRLTVV.

This clone was recorded a few times. The V call is TRBV4-3, the J call TRBJ2-1, with D perhaps TRBD1 (6 bases). This CDR3 spans 16 amino acids. Trimming took 0 bases from V and 2 from J, leaving 11 bases between them. Germline CDR1 LGHNA, CDR2 YSLEER. The CDR3, as DNA: TGCGCCAGCAGCCAAGATATGAGACAGGCCTACAATGAGCAGTTCTTC. Its translation is CASSQDMRQAYNEQFF.

The chain recombines TRBV30 with TRBJ1-4, with 9 nucleotides matching TRBD1. CDR1 GTSNPN and CDR2 SVGIG come from the germline V gene (reference sequence). This CDR3 has 14 residues. After removal of 2 bases from V and 8 bases from J, the junction contained 6 bases not matched to a gene. The CDR3 bases are TGTGCCTGGAGTTGGGGACAGGGTAACGAAAAACTGTTTTTT. This codes for CAWSWGQGNEKLFF.

The V call is TRBV29-1, the J call TRBJ1-1; the match to TRBD1 covers 8 bases. With V trimmed by 7 bases and J by 1 base, 5 bases remained unmatched. The CDR3 totals 13 residues. From germline, CDR1 is SQVTM and CDR2 ANQGSEA. The CDR3 DNA sequence: TGCAGCGCTGCCGGACAGGGGAACACTGAAGCTTTCTTT. This translates into CSAAGQGNTEAFF.

This clone was counted a few times. This chain joins TRBV5-1 and TRBJ2-1, with a weak D call TRBD2 (5 bases). V lost 4 bases, J lost 2 bases, and 10 bases lay in between. From germline, CDR1 is SGHRS and CDR2 YFSETQ. This CDR3 spans 14 amino acids. The CDR3 sequence: CASSAGEPYNEQFF. CDR3 sequence (DNA): TGCGCCAGCAGCGCGGGTGAGCCCTACAATGAGCAGTTCTTC.

The J gene is TRBJ1-2, the V gene TRBV25-1; D unclear. The CDR3 sequence is 12 residues long. Germline CDR1 reads MGHDK; CDR2 reads SYGVNS. Trimming took 6 bases from V and 2 from J, leaving 7 bases between them. The CDR3 sequence is CASRGVNYGYTF. The CDR3 DNA reads TGTGCCAGCAGGGGCGTAAACTATGGCTACACCTTC.

The V call is TRBV6-1, the J call TRBJ2-5; 7 bases map to TRBD1. CDR3 length: 16 amino acids. V lost 2 bases, J lost 5 bases, and 11 bases stayed unmatched. CDR1 and CDR2 from the germline V gene are MNHNS and SASEGT. CDR3 protein: CASSEQGTARQETQYF. In DNA form, the CDR3 reads TGTGCCAGCAGTGAACAGGGGACAGCCCGACAGGAGACCCAGTACTTC.

Only a few counts were recorded for this clone. The gene calls are TRBV4-3 and TRBJ1-1, with TRBD1 matching 11 bases. Trimming at V came to 3 bases and at J to 3 bases, leaving 3 bases not matched to a gene. The V gene's germline CDR1 is LGHNA and CDR2 YSLEER. The CDR3 has 15 amino acids. CDR3 region: CASSQDRGHYTEAFF. The CDR3 DNA is TGCGCCAGCAGCCAGGACAGGGGGCATTACACTGAAGCTTTCTTT.

The chain couples TRBV29-1 to TRBJ2-1; TRBD1 might be the D (7 bases). Trimming cost V 5 bases and J 7 bases, with 21 bases left between them. Germline loops: CDR1 SQVTM, CDR2 ANQGSEA. The CDR3 is 15 residues long. This CDR3 is CSVSGTGVRGNEQFF. In DNA, the CDR3 is TGCAGCGTTTCGGGTACAGGGGTGCGGGGTAATGAGCAGTTCTTC.

The chain uses TRBV29-1 and TRBJ1-2; no reliable D call. The CDR3 extends over 13 amino acids. Germline-derived CDR1 and CDR2 are SQVTM and ANQGSEA. Between the trimmed V and J ends, which lost 4 bases and 0 bases, there was a span of 9 bases. The CDR3 region has the DNA TGCAGCGTTGGCACGGTAGCTAACTATGGCTACACCTTC. It encodes CSVGTVANYGYTF.

This clone came up a few times. The chain couples TRBV30 to TRBJ2-2; no firm D call. Germline CDR1 reads GTSNPN; CDR2 reads SVGIG (reference sequence). Trimming stripped 3 bases from V and 0 bases from J, with 8 bases between. CDR3 length: 14 amino acids. The CDR3 DNA follows: TGTGCCTGGAGCCGGGCTCCGAACACCGGGGAGCTGTTTTTT. It translates to CAWSRAPNTGELFF.

Concerning this clone: An end of the junction does not agree with germline; a read error may underlie this. This chain links TRBV7-2 with TRBJ2-7; D is unresolved. Germline-derived CDR1 and CDR2 are SGHTA and FQGNSA. The CDR3 spans 15 residues. CDR3 loop: CASSLAPTSSYEQYF. Written as DNA, the CDR3 is TGCGCCAGCAGCTTGGCCCCAACGAGCTCCTACGAGCAGTACTTC.

The chain joins TRBV10-3 to TRBJ2-7; D is uncertain. V shed 7 bases and J shed 4 bases, with 8 bases lying between them. There are 11 residues in the CDR3. The germline V gene encodes CDR1 ENHRY and CDR2 SYGVKD. CDR3 residues: CAIKVAYEQYF. The CDR3 coding sequence is TGTGCCATCAAGGTCGCGTACGAGCAGTACTTC.